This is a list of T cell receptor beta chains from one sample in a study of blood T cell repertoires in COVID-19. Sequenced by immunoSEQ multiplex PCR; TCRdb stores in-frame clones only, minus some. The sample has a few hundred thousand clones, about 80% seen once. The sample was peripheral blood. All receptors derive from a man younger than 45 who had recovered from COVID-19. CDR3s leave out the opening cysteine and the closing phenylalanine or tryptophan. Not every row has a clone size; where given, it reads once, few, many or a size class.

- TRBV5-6 ASSLAAGHGYT
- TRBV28 ASSLYGGVQEKLF
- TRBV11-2 ASSPGQLNTEAF
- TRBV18 ASSLARSYEQY
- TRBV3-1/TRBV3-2 ASSLSGASYEQY
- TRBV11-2 ASSTLGGDDTQY
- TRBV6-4 ARSTQAEEKLF
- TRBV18 ASSPPWASTDTQY
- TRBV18 ASSPSEGSTGELF
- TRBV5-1 ANKTSGGTETQY
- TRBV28 ASSGTGATNEKLF
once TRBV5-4 ASSLGGQGATEAF
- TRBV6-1 ASSESADYGYT
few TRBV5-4 ASSYREGYT
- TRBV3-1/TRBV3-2 ASSQRTGSGNTIY
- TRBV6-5 ASRLAGGADTQY
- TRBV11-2 ASSPRGTGDTIY
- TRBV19 ASSKTVDSPLH
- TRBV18 ASSLGQAIDTEAF
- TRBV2 ASRLADTDTQY
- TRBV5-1 ASSPTGGPNTGELF
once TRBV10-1 ASPTGLVTTQY